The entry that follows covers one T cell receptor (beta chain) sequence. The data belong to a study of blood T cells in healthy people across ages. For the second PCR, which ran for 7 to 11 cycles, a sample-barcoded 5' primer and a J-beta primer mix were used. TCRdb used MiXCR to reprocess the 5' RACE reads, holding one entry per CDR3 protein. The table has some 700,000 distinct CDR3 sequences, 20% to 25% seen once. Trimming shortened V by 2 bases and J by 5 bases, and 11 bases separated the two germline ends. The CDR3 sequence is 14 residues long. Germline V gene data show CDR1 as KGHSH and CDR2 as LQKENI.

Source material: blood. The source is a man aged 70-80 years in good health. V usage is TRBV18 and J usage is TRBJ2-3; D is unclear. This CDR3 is CASSPTTDLDTQYF. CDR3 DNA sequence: TGTGCCAGCTCACCAACAACTGACTTAGATACGCAGTATTTT.